This T cell receptor (beta chain) emerged from a study of cytotoxic CD8 clonotypes in ibrutinib-treated CLL. Study summary: Researchers reported about a dozen relapsed/refractory and 15 treatment-naive patients, some 18 of them IGHV unmutated. The study, taken as a whole, reports: Public clonotypes (which were uncommon) either contracted or remained stable on treatment. Patients showed higher baseline clonality than age-matched healthy donors, and it tracked circulating CD8+ T-cell counts.

The protocol was immunoSEQ multiplex PCR, while the TCRdb copy is restricted to in-frame clones and leaves out a portion. The table shows 35,000 to 45,000 clones, with over 45% occurring only once. This clone has more than one count but fewer than ten. What it recognizes is unknown. Looked up from germline, CDR1 is MGHRA and CDR2 is YSYEKL. There are 14 residues in the CDR3. V dropped 1 base and J dropped 7 bases, with 10 bases sitting between them. The sequences come from PBMCs, collected before ibrutinib treatment. The TCR originated in a human donor with chronic lymphocytic leukemia. This chain joins TRBV4-1 and TRBJ2-2; D not certain. In nucleotides, the CDR3 is TGCGCCAGCAGCCAAGGCTCTTTAATCGGGGAGCTGTTTTTT. This gives the protein CASSQGSLIGELFF.